Below, 12 T cell receptor beta chains from the same sample are listed, as sequenced in a study of T cell responses to AZD1222 COVID-19 vaccine. Measured with immunoSEQ multiplex PCR; TCRdb has only the in-frame clones, and not every one. The sample has under 200,000 clones, 75% to 95% seen once. The specimen comprised peripheral blood, sampled on day 0 of AZD1222 vaccination. The receptors here all came from an adult in good health.

Written as DNA, the CDR3 is TGTGCCAGCAGCTTAGGTTGGGAGGTGACCTACGAGCAGTACTTC. Protein: CASSLGWEVTYEQYF. This chain uses TRBV11-3 with TRBJ2-7, with D tentatively TRBD2 (6 bases). Trimming stripped 1 base from V and 2 bases from J, with 12 bases between. The CDR3 runs 15 residues. Germline CDR1 and CDR2: SGHNT and YENEEA.

The rearrangement joins TRBV24-1 to TRBJ2-1; 11 bases line up with TRBD2. The CDR3 is 17 residues long. Germline CDR1 reads KGHDR; CDR2 reads SFDVKD. V shed 2 bases and J 2 bases; nucleotides not matched to a gene: 4. The CDR3 is CATSDSIAGGPYNEQFF. CDR3 DNA sequence: TGTGCCACCAGTGATTCAATAGCGGGAGGGCCCTACAATGAGCAGTTCTTC.

The chain employs TRBV19 and TRBJ2-2; 8 bases align to TRBD2. Germline loops: CDR1 LNHDA, CDR2 SQIVND (reference sequence). With V trimmed by 9 bases and J by 5 bases, 5 bases remained unmatched. This CDR3 has 13 amino acids. The CDR3 here is CASGTRGTGELFF. The CDR3 DNA reads as TGTGCCAGCGGGACTAGGGGTACCGGGGAGCTGTTTTTT.

The J gene is TRBJ1-1, the V gene TRBV6-5; D is undetermined. The CDR3 extends over 16 amino acids. Germline V gives CDR1 MNHEY, CDR2 SVGAGI. V lost 1 base and J 1 base, leaving 13 bases between the germline ends. Here the CDR3 DNA reads TGTGCCAGCAGTTACTTTGTGGGCGGTTCGAACACTGAAGCTTTCTTT. Amino acids: CASSYFVGGSNTEAFF.

The gene calls are TRBV2 and TRBJ2-3; the D gene is possibly TRBD2 (6 bases). CDR3 length: 16 residues. Germline loops: CDR1 SNHLY, CDR2 FYNNEI. Trimming shortened V by 4 bases and J by 0 bases, and 14 bases separated the two germline ends. This chain's CDR3 is CASSAWRASSTDTQYF. In DNA, the CDR3 is TGTGCCAGCAGTGCCTGGAGGGCGTCTAGCACAGATACGCAGTATTTT.

The chain recombines TRBV28 with TRBJ1-2; D is unresolved. CDR1 MDHEN and CDR2 SYDVKM come from the germline V gene. The CDR3 is 14 residues long. V was cut by 3 bases and J by 3 bases, with 11 bases left in between. CDR3 coding DNA: TGTGCCAGCAGTTTTCCGGGTAGGGACTATGGCTACACCTTC. Its translation is CASSFPGRDYGYTF.

This rearrangement joins TRBV7-9 to TRBJ2-1; TRBD2 agrees at 11 bases. The CDR3 length is 15 residues. CDR1 and CDR2 from the germline V gene are SEHNR and FQNEAQ (reference sequence). Losses at the gene ends were 5 bases for V and 10 bases for J; bases not matched to a gene: 10. The CDR3 DNA reads as TGTGCCAGCAGCGTCCCGGGACTAGCGGTCAGGGAGCAGTTCTTC. This gives the protein CASSVPGLAVREQFF.

The V and J genes are TRBV6-1 and TRBJ1-2, with 11 positions matching TRBD1. With V trimmed by 2 bases and J by 3 bases, 11 bases remained unmatched. The CDR3 runs to 18 residues. Per germline, CDR1 MNHNS and CDR2 SASEGT. CDR3 in DNA: TGTGCCAGCAGTGAATGGGATCAGGGACAGGGGGTTGACTATGGCTACACCTTC. Its translation is CASSEWDQGQGVDYGYTF.

CDR3 bases: TGTGCCTGGTCGGGACAGGGCGCTTTCTTT. It specifies CAWSGQGAFF. The chain employs TRBV30 and TRBJ1-1; 9 bases line up with TRBD1. The CDR3 consists of 10 residues. Germline lookup yields CDR1 GTSNPN and CDR2 SVGIG (reference sequence). Trimming took 5 bases from V and 11 from J; bases not matched to a gene: 3. Full variable domain (missing parts from reference TRBV30 and TRBJ1-1): SQTIHQWPATLVQPVGSPLSLECTVEGTSNPNLYWYRQAAGRGLQLLFYSVGIGQISSEVPQNLSASRPQDRQFILSSKKLLLSDSGFYLCAWSGQGAFFGQGTRLTVV.

The chain combines TRBV5-1 with TRBJ1-2, with 9 bases fitting TRBD1. The V and J ends lost 4 bases and 6 bases, in that order; junction bases with no gene match: 7. The CDR3 loop spans 14 amino acids. Germline CDR1 SGHRS, CDR2 YFSETQ. The DNA of the CDR3 is TGCGCCAGCAGCCCCGGGGACAGGGAGGATGGCTACACCTTC. Protein sequence: CASSPGDREDGYTF.

The CDR3 DNA follows: TGTGCCAGCAGCTTATCAGCCTCCTACGAGCAGTACTTC. Translated: CASSLSASYEQYF. The rearrangement uses TRBV11-2 and TRBJ2-7; D call uncertain. The CDR3 consists of 13 residues. V was shortened by 2 bases and J by 0 bases, with 5 bases between the two germline ends. Germline V gives CDR1 SGHAT, CDR2 FQNNGV.

To note about this clone: This sample includes further DNA sequences coding for the same CDR3. The rearrangement uses TRBV6-5 and TRBJ2-7; D may be TRBD1 (6 bases). CDR3 size: 13 residues. CDR1 is MNHEY and CDR2 is SVGAGI in the germline V gene. V was shortened by 7 bases and J by 0 bases, with 10 bases between the two germline ends. The CDR3 coding sequence is TGTGCCAGCACTCGAGGGGGCTCCTACGAGCAGTACTTC. Translation gives CASTRGGSYEQYF.